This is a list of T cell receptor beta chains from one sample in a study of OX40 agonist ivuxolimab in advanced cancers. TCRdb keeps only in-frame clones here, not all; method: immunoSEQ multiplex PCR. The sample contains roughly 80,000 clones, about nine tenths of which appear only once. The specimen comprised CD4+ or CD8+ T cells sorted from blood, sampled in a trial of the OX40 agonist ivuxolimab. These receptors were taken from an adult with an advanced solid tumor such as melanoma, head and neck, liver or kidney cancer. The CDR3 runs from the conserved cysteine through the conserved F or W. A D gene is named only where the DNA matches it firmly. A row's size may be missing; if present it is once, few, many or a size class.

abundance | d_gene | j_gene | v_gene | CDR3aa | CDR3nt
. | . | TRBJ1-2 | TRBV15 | CATSRERGQTYGYTF | TGTGCCACCAGCAGAGAGAGAGGACAAACCTATGGCTACACCTTC
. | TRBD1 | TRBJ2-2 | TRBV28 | CASSLQGGAGELFF | TGTGCCAGCAGTCTACAGGGGGGAGCCGGGGAGCTGTTTTTT
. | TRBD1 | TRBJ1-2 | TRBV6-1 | CASSSGQGQGYTF | TGTGCCAGCAGTAGCGGACAGGGTCAGGGCTACACCTTC
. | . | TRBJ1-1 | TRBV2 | CASVTAGKNTEAFF | TGTGCCAGTGTGACTGCAGGGAAGAACACTGAAGCTTTCTTT
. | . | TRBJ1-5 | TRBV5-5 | CASSFRTADQPQHF | TGTGCCAGCAGCTTCCGAACGGCAGATCAGCCCCAGCATTTT
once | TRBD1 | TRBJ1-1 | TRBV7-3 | CASSRGTAEAFF | TGTGCCAGCAGCCGAGGGACAGCTGAAGCTTTCTTT
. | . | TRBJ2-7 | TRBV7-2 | CASSFRDSYEQYF | TGTGCCAGCAGCTTCCGGGACTCCTACGAGCAGTACTTC
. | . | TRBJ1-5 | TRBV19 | CASSMSGPLDQPQHF | TGTGCCAGTAGTATGTCCGGGCCCCTCGATCAGCCCCAGCATTTT
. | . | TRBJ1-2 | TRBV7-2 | CASSPQPSSRSYTF | TGTGCCAGCAGCCCACAGCCTTCCTCTAGGAGCTACACCTTC
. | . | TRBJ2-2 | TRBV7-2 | CASSLGVMAGELFF | TGTGCCAGCAGCTTAGGAGTTATGGCCGGGGAGCTGTTTTTT
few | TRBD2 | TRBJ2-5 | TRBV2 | CASSVERGPIETQYF | TGTGCCAGCAGTGTAGAGCGGGGGCCGATAGAGACCCAGTACTTC
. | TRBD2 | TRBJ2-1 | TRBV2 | CASSRTSGRTSSYNEQFF | TGTGCCAGCAGTCGGACTAGCGGGCGTACGAGCTCCTACAATGAGCAGTTCTTC
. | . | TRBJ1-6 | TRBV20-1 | CSGVHPPLHF | TGCAGTGGGGTACACCCGCCCCTCCACTTT
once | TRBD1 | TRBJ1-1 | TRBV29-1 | CSVATGAANTEAFF | TGCAGCGTAGCCACAGGGGCCGCTAACACTGAAGCTTTCTTT
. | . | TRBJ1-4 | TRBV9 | CASSVSGDPGEKLFF | TGTGCCAGCAGCGTATCAGGAGACCCGGGCGAAAAACTGTTTTTT
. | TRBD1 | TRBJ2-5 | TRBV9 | CASSVADRGETQYF | TGTGCCAGCAGCGTAGCGGACAGGGGTGAGACCCAGTACTTC
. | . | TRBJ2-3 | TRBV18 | CASSPGLVSDTQYF | TGTGCCAGCTCACCAGGACTGGTTTCGGATACGCAGTATTTT
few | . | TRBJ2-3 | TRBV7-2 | CASSLEPQADTQYF | TGTGCCAGCAGCTTAGAGCCTCAGGCAGATACGCAGTATTTT
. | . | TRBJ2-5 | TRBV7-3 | CASSFGQGGETQYF | TGTGCCAGCAGCTTTGGTCAAGGGGGTGAGACCCAGTACTTC
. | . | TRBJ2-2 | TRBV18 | CASTTGPTGELFF | TGTGCCAGCACGACAGGACCCACCGGGGAGCTGTTTTTT
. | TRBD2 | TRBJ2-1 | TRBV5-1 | CASSLGLAGNNEQFF | TGCGCCAGCAGCTTGGGCCTAGCGGGCAACAATGAGCAGTTCTTC
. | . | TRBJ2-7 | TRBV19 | CASSDSRGIHEQYF | TGTGCCAGTAGTGACAGCAGGGGCATCCACGAGCAGTACTTC
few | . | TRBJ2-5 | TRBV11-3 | CASSSGSTAETQYF | TGTGCCAGCAGCTCCGGTTCTACCGCAGAGACCCAGTACTTC
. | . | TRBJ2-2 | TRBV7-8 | CASSFSRNTGELFF | TGTGCCAGCAGCTTCTCTCGGAACACCGGGGAGCTGTTTTTT
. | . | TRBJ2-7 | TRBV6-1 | CASSFSGKEQYF | TGTGCCAGCAGTTTTTCCGGCAAGGAGCAGTACTTC
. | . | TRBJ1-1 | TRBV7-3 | CASSLLRNTEAFF | TGTGCCAGCAGCTTATTAAGGAACACTGAAGCTTTCTTT